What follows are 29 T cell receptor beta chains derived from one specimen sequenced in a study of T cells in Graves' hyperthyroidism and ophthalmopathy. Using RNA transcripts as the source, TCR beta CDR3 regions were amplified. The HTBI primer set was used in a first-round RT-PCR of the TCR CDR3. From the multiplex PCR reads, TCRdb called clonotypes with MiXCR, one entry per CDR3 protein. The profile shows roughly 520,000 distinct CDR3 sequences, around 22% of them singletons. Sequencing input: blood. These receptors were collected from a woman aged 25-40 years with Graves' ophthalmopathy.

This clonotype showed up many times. CDR3 sequence reads: CASSEPYEQYF. The CDR3 DNA reads as TGTGCCAGCAGTGAACCCTACGAGCAGTACTTC. The chain uses TRBV2 and TRBJ2-7; D not resolved. V was trimmed by 2 bases and J by 2 bases, leaving 1 base between them. Germline values: CDR1 SNHLY, CDR2 FYNNEI. This CDR3 comprises 11 residues.

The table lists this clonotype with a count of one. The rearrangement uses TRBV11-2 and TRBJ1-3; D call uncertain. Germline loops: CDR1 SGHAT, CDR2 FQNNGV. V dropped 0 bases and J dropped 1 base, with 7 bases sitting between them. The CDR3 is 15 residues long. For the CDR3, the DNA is TGTGCCAGCAGCTTAGAGACAACTTCTGGAAACACCATATATTTT. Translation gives CASSLETTSGNTIYF. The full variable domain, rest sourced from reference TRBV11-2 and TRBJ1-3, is EAGVAQSPRYKIIEKRQSVAFWCNPISGHATLYWYQQILGQGPKLLIQFQNNGVVDDSQLPKDRFSAERLKGVDSTLKIQPAKLEDSAVYLCASSLETTSGNTIYFGEGSWLTVV.

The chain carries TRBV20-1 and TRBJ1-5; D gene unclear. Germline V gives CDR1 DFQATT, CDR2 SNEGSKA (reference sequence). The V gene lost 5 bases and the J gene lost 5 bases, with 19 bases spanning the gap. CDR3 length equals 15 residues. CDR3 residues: CSARPLEDGDQPQHF. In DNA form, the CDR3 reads TGCAGTGCTCGACCCTTGGAGGACGGGGATCAGCCCCAGCATTTT.

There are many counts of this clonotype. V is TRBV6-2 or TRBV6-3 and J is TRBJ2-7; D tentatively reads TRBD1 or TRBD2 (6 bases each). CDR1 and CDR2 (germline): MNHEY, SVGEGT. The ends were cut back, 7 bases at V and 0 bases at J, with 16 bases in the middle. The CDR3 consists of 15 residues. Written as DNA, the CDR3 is TGTGCCAGCACCAAAGGGGGGCAGCCCTCCTACGAGCAGTACTTC. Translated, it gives CASTKGGQPSYEQYF.

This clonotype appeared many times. CDR3 DNA: TGTGCCAGCAGCTATGGACAGGTTTACTACGAGCAGTACTTC. This gives the protein CASSYGQVYYEQYF. The V and J genes are TRBV28 and TRBJ2-7, with TRBD1 matching over 7 bases. The V and J ends lost 6 bases and 3 bases, in that order; junction bases with no gene match: 8. The CDR3 totals 14 residues. CDR1 is MDHEN, CDR2 SYDVKM, per germline.

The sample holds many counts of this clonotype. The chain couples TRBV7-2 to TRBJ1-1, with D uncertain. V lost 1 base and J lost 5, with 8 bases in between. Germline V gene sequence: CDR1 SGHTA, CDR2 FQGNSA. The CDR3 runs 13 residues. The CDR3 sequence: CASSLGRVTEAFF. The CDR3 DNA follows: TGTGCCAGCAGCTTAGGGCGGGTGACTGAAGCTTTCTTT.

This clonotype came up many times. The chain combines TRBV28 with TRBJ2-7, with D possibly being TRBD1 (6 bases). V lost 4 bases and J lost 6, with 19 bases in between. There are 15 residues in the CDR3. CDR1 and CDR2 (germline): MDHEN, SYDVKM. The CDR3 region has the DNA TGTGCCAGCAGTTCGAACGGCGGCTTAGGGGGCGAGCAGTACTTC. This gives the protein CASSSNGGLGGEQYF.

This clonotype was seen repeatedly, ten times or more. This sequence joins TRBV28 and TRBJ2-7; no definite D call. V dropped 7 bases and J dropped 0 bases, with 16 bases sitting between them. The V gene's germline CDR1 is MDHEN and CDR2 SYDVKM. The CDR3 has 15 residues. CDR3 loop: CASIGHVASSYEQYF. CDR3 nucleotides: TGTGCCAGCATCGGCCACGTAGCCTCCTCCTACGAGCAGTACTTC.

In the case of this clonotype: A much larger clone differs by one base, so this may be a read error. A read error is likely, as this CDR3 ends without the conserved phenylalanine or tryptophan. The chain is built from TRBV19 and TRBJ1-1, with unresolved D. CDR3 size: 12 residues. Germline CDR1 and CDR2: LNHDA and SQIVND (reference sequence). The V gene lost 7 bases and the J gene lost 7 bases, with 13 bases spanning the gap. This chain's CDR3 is CASTLRGGEAFV. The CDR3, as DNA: TGTGCCAGTACCCTCCGGGGTGGTGAAGCTTTCGTT.

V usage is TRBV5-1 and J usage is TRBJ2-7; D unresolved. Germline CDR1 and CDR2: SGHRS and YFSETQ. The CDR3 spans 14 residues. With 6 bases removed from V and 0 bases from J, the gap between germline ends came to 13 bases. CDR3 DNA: TGCGCCAGCACCCAATCAGGCACCTCCTACGAGCAGTACTTC. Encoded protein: CASTQSGTSYEQYF.

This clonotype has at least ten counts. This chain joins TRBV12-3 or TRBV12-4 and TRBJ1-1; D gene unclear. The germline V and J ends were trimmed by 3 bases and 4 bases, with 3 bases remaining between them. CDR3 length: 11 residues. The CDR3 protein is CASSFSTEAFF. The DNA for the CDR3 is TGTGCCAGCAGTTTTAGCACTGAAGCTTTCTTT.

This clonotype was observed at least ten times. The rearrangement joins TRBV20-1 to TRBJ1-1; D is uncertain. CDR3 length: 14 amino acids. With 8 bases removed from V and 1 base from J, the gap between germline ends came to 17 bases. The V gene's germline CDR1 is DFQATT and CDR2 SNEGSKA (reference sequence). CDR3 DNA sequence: TGCAGTTCGAAGTTAAATACAGCGAACACTGAAGCTTTCTTT. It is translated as CSSKLNTANTEAFF.

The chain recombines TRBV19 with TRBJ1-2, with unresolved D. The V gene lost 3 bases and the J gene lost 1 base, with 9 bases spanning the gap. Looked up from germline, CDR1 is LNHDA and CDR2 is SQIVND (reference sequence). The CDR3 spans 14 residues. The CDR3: CASSIPGFNYGYTF. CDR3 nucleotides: TGTGCCAGTAGTATTCCGGGGTTTAACTATGGCTACACCTTC. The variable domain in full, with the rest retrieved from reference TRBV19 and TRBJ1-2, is DGGITQSPKYLFRKEGQNVTLSCEQNLNHDAMYWYRQDPGQGLRLIYYSQIVNDFQKGDIAEGYSVSREKKESFPLTVTSAQKNPTAFYLCASSIPGFNYGYTFGSGTRLTVV.

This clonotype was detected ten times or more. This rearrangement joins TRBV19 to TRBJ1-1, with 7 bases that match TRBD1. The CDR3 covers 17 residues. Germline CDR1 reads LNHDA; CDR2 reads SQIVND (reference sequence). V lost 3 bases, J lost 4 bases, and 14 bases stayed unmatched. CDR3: CASSMRWQGGLLTEAFF. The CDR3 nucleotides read TGTGCCAGTAGTATGCGTTGGCAGGGGGGACTCCTCACTGAAGCTTTCTTT.

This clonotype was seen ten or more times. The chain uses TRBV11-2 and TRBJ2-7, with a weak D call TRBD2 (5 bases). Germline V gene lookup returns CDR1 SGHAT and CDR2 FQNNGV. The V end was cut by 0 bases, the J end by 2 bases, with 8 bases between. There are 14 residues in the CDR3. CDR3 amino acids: CASSLERVPYEQYF. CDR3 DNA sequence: TGTGCCAGCAGCTTAGAGAGGGTCCCCTACGAGCAGTACTTC.

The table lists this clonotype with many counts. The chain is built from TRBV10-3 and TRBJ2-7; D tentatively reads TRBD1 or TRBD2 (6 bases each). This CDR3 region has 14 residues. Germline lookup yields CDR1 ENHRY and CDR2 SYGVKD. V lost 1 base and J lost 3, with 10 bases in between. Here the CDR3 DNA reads TGTGCCATCAGTGAGTTAGGGGGGAACTACGAGCAGTACTTC. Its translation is CAISELGGNYEQYF.

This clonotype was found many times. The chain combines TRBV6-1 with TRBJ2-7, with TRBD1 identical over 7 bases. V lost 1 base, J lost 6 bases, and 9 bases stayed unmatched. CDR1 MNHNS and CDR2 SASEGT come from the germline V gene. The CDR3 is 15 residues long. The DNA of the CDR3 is TGTGCCAGCAGTGAAGTATTACAGGGGCTGGGCGAGCAGTACTTC. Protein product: CASSEVLQGLGEQYF.

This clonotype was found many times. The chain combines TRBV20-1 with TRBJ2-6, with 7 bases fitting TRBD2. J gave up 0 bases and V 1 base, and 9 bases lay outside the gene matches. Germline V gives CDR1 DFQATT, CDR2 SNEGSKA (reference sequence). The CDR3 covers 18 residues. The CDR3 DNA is TGCAGTGCTAGAGCCTTGGTAGGGGACTACTCTGGGGCCAACGTCCTGACTTTC. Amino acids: CSARALVGDYSGANVLTF.

DNA of the CDR3: TGTGCCAGCAGTTTTAGGGGGGGACGGGGCAATCAGCCCCAGCATTTT. Amino acids: CASSFRGGRGNQPQHF. The V and J genes are TRBV12-3 or TRBV12-4 and TRBJ1-5, with D maybe TRBD1 (6 bases). The CDR3 has 16 amino acids. Between the trimmed V and J ends, which lost 3 bases and 2 bases, there was a span of 14 bases.

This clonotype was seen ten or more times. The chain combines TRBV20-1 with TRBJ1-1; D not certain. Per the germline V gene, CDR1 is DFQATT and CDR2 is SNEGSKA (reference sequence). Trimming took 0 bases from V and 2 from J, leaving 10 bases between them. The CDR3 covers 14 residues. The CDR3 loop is CSARDQSLNTEAFF. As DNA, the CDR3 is TGCAGTGCTAGAGATCAATCCCTAAACACTGAAGCTTTCTTT.

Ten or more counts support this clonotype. CDR3 coding DNA: TGTGCCTGGGACAGGGTGAACACTGAAGCTTTCTTT. Its translation: CAWDRVNTEAFF. The chain joins TRBV30 to TRBJ1-1; 7 bases are shared with TRBD1. Germline assignment: CDR1 GTSNPN and CDR2 SVGIG (reference sequence). CDR3 length equals 12 residues. With 5 bases clipped from V and 0 bases from J, the junction kept 0 bases outside the gene matches.

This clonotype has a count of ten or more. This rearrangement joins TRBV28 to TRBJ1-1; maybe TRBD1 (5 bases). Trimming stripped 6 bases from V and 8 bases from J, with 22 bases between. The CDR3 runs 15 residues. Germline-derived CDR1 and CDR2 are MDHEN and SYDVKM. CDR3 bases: TGTGCCAGCAGCAGACCCGGGACGGGTAATGTGGAAGCTTTCTTT. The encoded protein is CASSRPGTGNVEAFF.

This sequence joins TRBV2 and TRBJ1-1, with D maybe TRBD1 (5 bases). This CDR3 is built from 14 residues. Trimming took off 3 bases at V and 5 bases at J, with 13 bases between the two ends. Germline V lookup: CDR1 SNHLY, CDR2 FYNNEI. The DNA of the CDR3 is TGTGCCAGCAGTGACGGGGGGGATAAGACTGAAGCTTTCTTT. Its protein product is CASSDGGDKTEAFF.

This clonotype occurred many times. The CDR3 nucleotides read TGTGCCAGCGGGGGGTCGGGGGAAGTGCACTATGGCTACACCTTC. Translated, it gives CASGGSGEVHYGYTF. The chain employs TRBV6-5 and TRBJ1-2; maybe TRBD1 (5 bases). The CDR3 extends over 15 amino acids. Trimming took off 8 bases at V and 3 bases at J, with 19 bases between the two ends. Germline V gene sequence: CDR1 MNHEY, CDR2 SVGAGI.

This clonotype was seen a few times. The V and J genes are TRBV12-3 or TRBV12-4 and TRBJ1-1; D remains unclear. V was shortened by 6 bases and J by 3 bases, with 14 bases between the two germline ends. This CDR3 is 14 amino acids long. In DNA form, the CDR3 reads TGTGCCAGCAGCCTTACGGGTGTGGACACTGAAGCTTTCTTT. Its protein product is CASSLTGVDTEAFF.

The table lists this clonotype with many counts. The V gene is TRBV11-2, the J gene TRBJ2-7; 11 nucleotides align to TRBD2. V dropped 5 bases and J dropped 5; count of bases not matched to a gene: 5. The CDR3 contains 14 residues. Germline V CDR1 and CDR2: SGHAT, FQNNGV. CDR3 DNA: TGTGCCAGCAGCCCGAGACTAGCGGGGAACGAGCAGTACTTC. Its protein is CASSPRLAGNEQYF. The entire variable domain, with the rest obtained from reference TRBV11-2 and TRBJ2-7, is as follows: EAGVAQSPRYKIIEKRQSVAFWCNPISGHATLYWYQQILGQGPKLLIQFQNNGVVDDSQLPKDRFSAERLKGVDSTLKIQPAKLEDSAVYLCASSPRLAGNEQYFGPGTRLTVT.

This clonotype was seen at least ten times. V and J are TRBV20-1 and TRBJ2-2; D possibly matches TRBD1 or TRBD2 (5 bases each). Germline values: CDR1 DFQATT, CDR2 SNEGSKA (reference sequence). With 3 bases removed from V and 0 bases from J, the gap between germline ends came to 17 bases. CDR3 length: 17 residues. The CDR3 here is CSARDSRGPANTGELFF. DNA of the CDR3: TGCAGTGCTAGGGACTCGAGGGGACCCGCGAACACCGGGGAGCTGTTTTTT.

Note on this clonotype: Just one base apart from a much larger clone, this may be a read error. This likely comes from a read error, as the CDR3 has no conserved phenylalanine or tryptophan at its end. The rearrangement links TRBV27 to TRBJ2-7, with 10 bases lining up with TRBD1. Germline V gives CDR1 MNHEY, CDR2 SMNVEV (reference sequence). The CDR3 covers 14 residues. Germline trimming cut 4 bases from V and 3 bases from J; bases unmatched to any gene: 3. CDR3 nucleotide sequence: TGTGCCAGCAGTTCTCGGACAGGGGGCTACGAGCAGTACTAC. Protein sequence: CASSSRTGGYEQYY.

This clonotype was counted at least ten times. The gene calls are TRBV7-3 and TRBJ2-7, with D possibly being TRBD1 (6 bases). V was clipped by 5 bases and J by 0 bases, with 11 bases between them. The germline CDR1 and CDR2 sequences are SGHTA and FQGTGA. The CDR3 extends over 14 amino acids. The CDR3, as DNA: TGTGCCAGCAGCAAGGACAGTACCTCCTACGAGCAGTACTTC. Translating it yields CASSKDSTSYEQYF.